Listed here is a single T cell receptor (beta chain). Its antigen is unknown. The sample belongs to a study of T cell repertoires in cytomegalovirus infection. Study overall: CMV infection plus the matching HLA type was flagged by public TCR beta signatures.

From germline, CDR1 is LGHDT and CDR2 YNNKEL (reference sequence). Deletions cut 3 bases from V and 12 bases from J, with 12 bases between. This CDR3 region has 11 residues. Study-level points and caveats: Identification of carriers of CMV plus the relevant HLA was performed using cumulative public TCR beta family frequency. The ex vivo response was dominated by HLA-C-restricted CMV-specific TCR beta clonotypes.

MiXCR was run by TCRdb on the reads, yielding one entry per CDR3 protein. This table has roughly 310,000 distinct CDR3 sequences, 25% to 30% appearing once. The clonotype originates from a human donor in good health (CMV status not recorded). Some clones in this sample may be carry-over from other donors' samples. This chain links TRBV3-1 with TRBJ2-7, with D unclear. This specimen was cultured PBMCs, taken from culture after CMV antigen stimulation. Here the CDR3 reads CASSQGRTAYF. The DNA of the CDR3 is TGTGCCAGCAGCCAGGGCAGAACAGCGTACTTC.